This TCR beta chain emerged from a study of lymphopenia after photon versus proton radiotherapy (dated by TCRdb to between 2018 and 2021). For the wider study: Photon and proton radiation therapy were compared by the study for their immunological effects in patients with gastrointestinal tumors who developed high-grade lymphopenia. The goal of the study was to characterize the differences between the two radiation modalities in how they affect the immune system. The cohort included under 25 patients with gastrointestinal tumors who developed lymphopenia after receiving either photon or proton therapy.

The library was generated by the immunoSEQ multiplex PCR assay. Deep sequencing of rearranged TCR beta loci, alongside multiparametric flow cytometry, was used to profile T cell repertoires. The immuneACCESS repertoire file appears here via TCRdb, limited to in-frame rearrangements. These files lack a portion of the clones; in checked studies, under half of the deficit traces to unresolved V genes, and the cause of the others is not known. The sample table records about 8,000 clones; 80% to 90% of these occur just once. The ten largest clonotypes hold about 3.4% of the sample. What the research found in general, with its limitations: The survival association was examined only in patients who died, and the authors described better survival with proton therapy as a possibility, not as a demonstrated result. Relative stability during treatment was observed in proton-treated patients, whereas loss of naive T cells and TCR diversity and gain of effector/memory populations were observed in photon-treated patients. After the lymphocyte count nadir, repertoires from photon-treated patients showed oligoclonal expansion, particularly of CD8+ Temra cells, and this expansion drove the decline in diversity. Among patients across the cohort who died, overall survival time showed an inverse correlation with a larger post-nadir drop in TCR diversity.

Regarding this clone: Its target antigen remains unknown. No quality values exist for individual bases; no much larger clone is one base distant.

V trim: 4 bases; J trim: 0 bases; unmatched bases: 1. CDR1 and CDR2 are read off the germline V gene as SGDLS and YYNGEE. Spanning cysteine to phenylalanine, the CDR3 consists of 15 amino acids. Of all the DNA, just the CDR3 is kept, 45 bases in frame from base 1. The chain uses TRBV9 and TRBJ2-3, and 11 junctional nucleotides match TRBD2. Sequenced material: peripheral blood, taken from a patient treated with photon-based radiotherapy. This sequence originates from a woman aged 70-85 years with pancreatic cancer. The CDR3 reads as follows: CASSRTSGSTDTQYF. Read as DNA, the sequence is TGTGCCAGCAGCCGGACTAGCGGGAGCACAGATACGCAGTATTTT.